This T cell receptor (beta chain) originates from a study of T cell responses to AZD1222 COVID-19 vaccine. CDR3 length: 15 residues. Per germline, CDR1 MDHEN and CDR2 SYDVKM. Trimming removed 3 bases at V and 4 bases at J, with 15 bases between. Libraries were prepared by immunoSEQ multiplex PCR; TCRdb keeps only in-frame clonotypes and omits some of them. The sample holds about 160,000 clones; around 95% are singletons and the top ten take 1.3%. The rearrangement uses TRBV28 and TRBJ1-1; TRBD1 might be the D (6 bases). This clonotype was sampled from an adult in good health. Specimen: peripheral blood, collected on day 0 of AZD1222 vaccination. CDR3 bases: TGTGCCAGCAGTTTCCACCACAGGGCGGGCACTGAAGCTTTCTTT. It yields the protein CASSFHHRAGTEAFF. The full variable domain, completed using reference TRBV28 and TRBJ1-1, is DVKVTQSSRYLVKRTGEKVFLECVQDMDHENMFWYRQDPGLGLRLIYFSYDVKMKEKGDIPEGYSVSREKKERFSLILESASTNQTSMYLCASSFHHRAGTEAFFGQGTRLTVV.